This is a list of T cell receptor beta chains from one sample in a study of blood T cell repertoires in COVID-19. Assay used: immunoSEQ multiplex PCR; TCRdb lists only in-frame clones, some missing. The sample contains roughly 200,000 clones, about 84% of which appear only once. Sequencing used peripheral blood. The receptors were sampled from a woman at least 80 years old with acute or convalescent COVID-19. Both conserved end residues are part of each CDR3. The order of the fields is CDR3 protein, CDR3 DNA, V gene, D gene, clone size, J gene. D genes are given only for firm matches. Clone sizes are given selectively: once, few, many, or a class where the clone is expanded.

CDR3aa: CASSAGQFNSGNTIYF; CDR3nt: TGTGCCAGCAGTGCGGGACAGTTCAACTCTGGAAACACCATATATTTT; v_gene: TRBV2; d_gene: TRBD1; abundance: -; j_gene: TRBJ1-3
CDR3aa: CSVERGSGHRTQYF; CDR3nt: TGCAGCGTTGAAAGGGGATCAGGGCATCGGACGCAGTATTTT; v_gene: TRBV29-1; d_gene: -; abundance: -; j_gene: TRBJ2-3
CDR3aa: CASSYRETYYEQYF; CDR3nt: TGTGCCAGCAGTTACCGGGAAACCTACTACGAGCAGTACTTC; v_gene: TRBV6-5; d_gene: -; abundance: -; j_gene: TRBJ2-7
CDR3aa: CASRWSGGTGELFF; CDR3nt: TGTGCCAGCAGGTGGAGTGGCGGGACCGGGGAGCTGTTTTTT; v_gene: TRBV5-5; d_gene: -; abundance: -; j_gene: TRBJ2-2
CDR3aa: CASSIDGAHNYGYTF; CDR3nt: TGTGCCAGTAGTATAGATGGGGCGCATAACTATGGCTACACCTTC; v_gene: TRBV19; d_gene: -; abundance: -; j_gene: TRBJ1-2
CDR3aa: CAAKGQAFSGNTIYF; CDR3nt: TGTGCCGCGAAGGGACAGGCCTTCTCTGGAAACACCATATATTTT; v_gene: TRBV10-3; d_gene: TRBD1; abundance: -; j_gene: TRBJ1-3
CDR3aa: CASSYDEVNNQPQHF; CDR3nt: TGTGCCAGCAGTTACGACGAGGTAAACAATCAGCCCCAGCATTTT; v_gene: TRBV6-2/TRBV6-3; d_gene: -; abundance: -; j_gene: TRBJ1-5
CDR3aa: CSASGGRTQETQYF; CDR3nt: TGCAGTGCTAGTGGCGGGAGGACCCAAGAGACCCAGTACTTC; v_gene: TRBV20-1; d_gene: TRBD2; abundance: -; j_gene: TRBJ2-5
CDR3aa: CASKPDRGSEAFF; CDR3nt: TGTGCCAGCAAACCCGACAGGGGATCTGAAGCTTTCTTT; v_gene: TRBV3-1/TRBV3-2; d_gene: TRBD1; abundance: -; j_gene: TRBJ1-1
CDR3aa: CASQGWSTEAFF; CDR3nt: TGTGCCAGCCAAGGATGGAGCACTGAAGCTTTCTTT; v_gene: TRBV25-1; d_gene: -; abundance: -; j_gene: TRBJ1-1
CDR3aa: CASSEAAPGQGYTF; CDR3nt: TGTGCCAGCAGTGAAGCCGCGCCGGGACAGGGCTACACCTTC; v_gene: TRBV6-1; d_gene: TRBD1; abundance: -; j_gene: TRBJ1-2
CDR3aa: CASSLTSGRANEQFF; CDR3nt: TGTGCCAGCAGCCTGACTAGCGGGAGGGCCAATGAGCAGTTCTTC; v_gene: TRBV11-2; d_gene: TRBD2; abundance: once; j_gene: TRBJ2-1
CDR3aa: CASSPRDTYSGANVLTF; CDR3nt: TGCGCCAGCAGCCCCAGGGACACCTACTCTGGGGCCAACGTCCTGACTTTC; v_gene: TRBV5-1; d_gene: -; abundance: once; j_gene: TRBJ2-6
CDR3aa: CASSPGTGANEKLFF; CDR3nt: TGTGCCAGCAGCCCCGGGACAGGGGCTAATGAAAAACTGTTTTTT; v_gene: TRBV3-1/TRBV3-2; d_gene: TRBD1; abundance: -; j_gene: TRBJ1-4
CDR3aa: CASSLVTSGQETQYF; CDR3nt: TGTGCCAGCAGCTTAGTTACTAGCGGACAAGAGACCCAGTACTTC; v_gene: TRBV7-7; d_gene: TRBD2; abundance: -; j_gene: TRBJ2-5
CDR3aa: CASSPPRQVYEQYF; CDR3nt: TGTGCCAGCAGCCCCCCCCGACAGGTCTACGAGCAGTACTTC; v_gene: TRBV7-8; d_gene: -; abundance: few; j_gene: TRBJ2-7
CDR3aa: CASSVAGLAGGDEQFF; CDR3nt: TGTGCCAGCAGCGTAGCTGGGCTAGCGGGAGGGGATGAGCAGTTCTTC; v_gene: TRBV9; d_gene: TRBD2; abundance: -; j_gene: TRBJ2-1
CDR3aa: CSVVLAGGQDTQYF; CDR3nt: TGCAGCGTTGTACTAGCGGGAGGTCAAGATACGCAGTATTTT; v_gene: TRBV29-1; d_gene: TRBD2; abundance: -; j_gene: TRBJ2-3
CDR3aa: CASSLEGMGEKLFF; CDR3nt: TGCGCCAGCAGCTTGGAGGGGATGGGTGAAAAACTGTTTTTT; v_gene: TRBV5-1; d_gene: -; abundance: -; j_gene: TRBJ1-4
CDR3aa: CASSPQAGLNTIYF; CDR3nt: TGTGCCAGCAGCCCACAGGCCGGGCTAAACACCATATATTTT; v_gene: TRBV11-2; d_gene: -; abundance: -; j_gene: TRBJ1-3
CDR3aa: CASSPMLATGELFF; CDR3nt: TGTGCCAGCAGTCCCATGCTAGCAACCGGGGAGCTGTTTTTT; v_gene: TRBV27; d_gene: -; abundance: -; j_gene: TRBJ2-2
CDR3aa: CASSPYAGRQETQYF; CDR3nt: TGTGCCAGCAGCCCCTATGCCGGGAGGCAAGAGACCCAGTACTTC; v_gene: TRBV7-6; d_gene: TRBD2; abundance: -; j_gene: TRBJ2-5
CDR3aa: CSAALSREQFF; CDR3nt: TGCAGTGCTGCCTTAAGCCGTGAGCAGTTCTTC; v_gene: TRBV20-1; d_gene: -; abundance: -; j_gene: TRBJ2-1
CDR3aa: CASSQGLLAGGRDTQYF; CDR3nt: TGCGCCAGCAGCCAAGGTCTACTAGCGGGGGGCCGAGATACGCAGTATTTT; v_gene: TRBV4-1; d_gene: TRBD2; abundance: -; j_gene: TRBJ2-3
CDR3aa: CASSLALAGGNEQYF; CDR3nt: TGTGCCAGCAGCTTAGCACTAGCGGGAGGGAACGAGCAGTACTTC; v_gene: TRBV7-2; d_gene: TRBD2; abundance: -; j_gene: TRBJ2-7
CDR3aa: CASSLEIRGATGELFF; CDR3nt: TGCGCCAGCAGCTTGGAGATTCGGGGTGCCACCGGGGAGCTGTTTTTT; v_gene: TRBV5-1; d_gene: -; abundance: -; j_gene: TRBJ2-2
CDR3aa: CASSPRLLNTEAFF; CDR3nt: TGTGCCAGCAGCCCCCGACTCCTGAACACTGAAGCTTTCTTT; v_gene: TRBV7-9; d_gene: -; abundance: -; j_gene: TRBJ1-1
CDR3aa: CASTPAQGRAFF; CDR3nt: TGTGCCAGTACTCCGGCACAGGGTAGAGCTTTCTTT; v_gene: TRBV19; d_gene: -; abundance: -; j_gene: TRBJ1-1
CDR3aa: CASSSPTGQSDGYTF; CDR3nt: TGTGCCAGCAGTTCACCGACGGGACAATCGGACGGCTACACCTTC; v_gene: TRBV28; d_gene: -; abundance: -; j_gene: TRBJ1-2
CDR3aa: CAISVGGAATEAFF; CDR3nt: TGTGCCATCAGTGTAGGGGGCGCGGCCACTGAAGCTTTCTTT; v_gene: TRBV10-3; d_gene: TRBD1; abundance: -; j_gene: TRBJ1-1
CDR3aa: CASSGTSGRAGTDTQYF; CDR3nt: TGTGCCAGCAGTGGGACTAGCGGGAGGGCCGGAACAGATACGCAGTATTTT; v_gene: TRBV6-1; d_gene: TRBD2; abundance: -; j_gene: TRBJ2-3
CDR3aa: CSVAGVGQETQYF; CDR3nt: TGCAGCGTTGCGGGGGTAGGCCAAGAGACCCAGTACTTC; v_gene: TRBV29-1; d_gene: -; abundance: -; j_gene: TRBJ2-5
CDR3aa: CASIRTGRDQPQHF; CDR3nt: TGTGCCAGCATTCGGACAGGGAGGGATCAGCCCCAGCATTTT; v_gene: TRBV27; d_gene: TRBD1; abundance: -; j_gene: TRBJ1-5
CDR3aa: CATSRGRAGEPPSHENTIYF; CDR3nt: TGTGCCACCAGCAGGGGTAGGGCAGGGGAGCCTCCCTCACATGAAAACACCATATATTTT; v_gene: TRBV15; d_gene: -; abundance: -; j_gene: TRBJ1-3
CDR3aa: CASSGLAGYNEQFF; CDR3nt: TGTGCCAGCTCCGGACTAGCGGGGTACAATGAGCAGTTCTTC; v_gene: TRBV3-1/TRBV3-2; d_gene: TRBD2; abundance: -; j_gene: TRBJ2-1
CDR3aa: CASSPDRGNNEQYF; CDR3nt: TGTGCCAGCTCCCCTGACAGGGGGAACAACGAGCAGTACTTC; v_gene: TRBV18; d_gene: TRBD1; abundance: -; j_gene: TRBJ2-7
CDR3aa: CASTHSGSNEQFF; CDR3nt: TGTGCCAGCACCCATAGCGGGAGTAATGAGCAGTTCTTC; v_gene: TRBV3-1/TRBV3-2; d_gene: TRBD2; abundance: -; j_gene: TRBJ2-1
CDR3aa: CASSHGLAGGFEQFF; CDR3nt: TGTGCCAGCAGCCACGGACTAGCGGGGGGTTTTGAGCAGTTCTTC; v_gene: TRBV11-3; d_gene: TRBD2; abundance: -; j_gene: TRBJ2-1
CDR3aa: CASSLPHSNTEAFF; CDR3nt: TGTGCCAGCAGCCTCCCCCACAGCAACACTGAAGCTTTCTTT; v_gene: TRBV4-2; d_gene: -; abundance: -; j_gene: TRBJ1-1
CDR3aa: CSVDRGPTGELFF; CDR3nt: TGCAGCGTTGACAGGGGGCCCACCGGGGAGCTGTTTTTT; v_gene: TRBV29-1; d_gene: TRBD1; abundance: -; j_gene: TRBJ2-2
CDR3aa: CSVADRGETYEQYF; CDR3nt: TGCAGCGTAGCAGACAGGGGGGAAACCTACGAGCAGTACTTC; v_gene: TRBV29-1; d_gene: TRBD1; abundance: -; j_gene: TRBJ2-7
CDR3aa: CASSLASLDEQYF; CDR3nt: TGTGCCAGCAGCCTCGCATCACTCGACGAGCAGTACTTC; v_gene: TRBV7-9; d_gene: -; abundance: -; j_gene: TRBJ2-7
CDR3aa: CASSISSGLSTDTQYF; CDR3nt: TGTGCCAGCAGTATATCTAGCGGGCTTAGCACAGATACGCAGTATTTT; v_gene: TRBV9; d_gene: TRBD2; abundance: -; j_gene: TRBJ2-3
CDR3aa: CASTVGGQGEYNEQFF; CDR3nt: TGCGCCAGCACCGTGGGAGGGCAGGGTGAATACAATGAGCAGTTCTTC; v_gene: TRBV5-1; d_gene: TRBD2; abundance: -; j_gene: TRBJ2-1
CDR3aa: CASSQVLGPRGTDTQYF; CDR3nt: TGCGCCAGCAGCCAAGTTCTAGGCCCAAGAGGGACAGATACGCAGTATTTT; v_gene: TRBV4-1; d_gene: -; abundance: -; j_gene: TRBJ2-3
CDR3aa: CAISDYGGSTEAFF; CDR3nt: TGTGCCATCAGTGATTATGGCGGGAGCACTGAAGCTTTCTTT; v_gene: TRBV10-3; d_gene: -; abundance: -; j_gene: TRBJ1-1
CDR3aa: CASSPTGDDEQYF; CDR3nt: TGCGCCAGCAGCCCGACAGGGGATGACGAGCAGTACTTC; v_gene: TRBV5-1; d_gene: TRBD1; abundance: -; j_gene: TRBJ2-7
CDR3aa: CASSRDSSTDTQYF; CDR3nt: TGTGCCAGCAGCCGGGACTCCAGCACAGATACGCAGTATTTT; v_gene: TRBV7-2; d_gene: -; abundance: -; j_gene: TRBJ2-3
CDR3aa: CASSMGGADQPQHF; CDR3nt: TGTGCCAGTAGTATGGGGGGGGCTGATCAGCCCCAGCATTTT; v_gene: TRBV19; d_gene: -; abundance: -; j_gene: TRBJ1-5
CDR3aa: CASSLAPPGHMNTEAFF; CDR3nt: TGTGCCAGCAGCTTGGCACCACCGGGACACATGAACACTGAAGCTTTCTTT; v_gene: TRBV5-5; d_gene: -; abundance: few; j_gene: TRBJ1-1
CDR3aa: CASRATGGNTEAFF; CDR3nt: TGTGCCAGTAGGGCGACAGGGGGTAACACTGAAGCTTTCTTT; v_gene: TRBV19; d_gene: TRBD1; abundance: -; j_gene: TRBJ1-1
CDR3aa: CASSIITGGYNEQFF; CDR3nt: TGTGCCAGTAGTATAATTACAGGTGGATACAATGAGCAGTTCTTC; v_gene: TRBV19; d_gene: -; abundance: -; j_gene: TRBJ2-1
CDR3aa: CASSPGTGVEKLFF; CDR3nt: TGTGCCAGCTCACCCGGGACAGGGGTTGAAAAACTGTTTTTT; v_gene: TRBV18; d_gene: TRBD1; abundance: -; j_gene: TRBJ1-4
CDR3aa: CASSDRGNTIYF; CDR3nt: TGTGCCAGCAGCGACAGGGGAAACACCATATATTTT; v_gene: TRBV7-9; d_gene: -; abundance: -; j_gene: TRBJ1-3
CDR3aa: CASSLGQDTIYEQYF; CDR3nt: TGCGCCAGCAGCTTGGGTCAGGACACTATCTACGAGCAGTACTTC; v_gene: TRBV5-1; d_gene: -; abundance: -; j_gene: TRBJ2-7
CDR3aa: CASSQETGGRGQVNTEAFF; CDR3nt: TGTGCCAGCAGCCAAGAAACCGGTGGAAGGGGGCAGGTGAACACTGAAGCTTTCTTT; v_gene: TRBV3-1/TRBV3-2; d_gene: TRBD1; abundance: -; j_gene: TRBJ1-1
CDR3aa: CASSQDGTSGRGEQFF; CDR3nt: TGTGCCAGCAGCCAAGATGGGACTAGCGGGAGAGGTGAGCAGTTCTTC; v_gene: TRBV4-2; d_gene: TRBD2; abundance: -; j_gene: TRBJ2-1
CDR3aa: CASSEQLAGGIHEQFF; CDR3nt: TGTGCCAGCAGTGAACAACTAGCGGGAGGTATCCATGAGCAGTTCTTC; v_gene: TRBV6-1; d_gene: TRBD2; abundance: -; j_gene: TRBJ2-1